The 2 T cell receptor beta chains in this list originate from one sample, sequenced in a study of cytomegalovirus exposure and HLA in healthy donors. In the PCR, 60 Vbeta and 13 Jbeta primers were used. TCRdb's copy holds only in-frame clones and misses some; the assay was immunoSEQ multiplex PCR. The sample includes about 72,000 clones. What was sequenced was PBMCs. All receptors derive from a man aged 40-50 years in good health and CMV-seronegative.

This chain connects TRBV5-4 to TRBJ1-1, with D possibly being TRBD1 (6 bases). The CDR3 is 16 residues long. Germline V CDR1 and CDR2: SGHNT, YYREEE (reference sequence). V gave up 0 bases and J gave up 2 bases, with 14 bases separating them. DNA of the CDR3: TGTGCCAGCAGCTTGGCCGCGGGGGCAAGAAACACTGAAGCTTTCTTT. It translates to CASSLAAGARNTEAFF.

This chain links TRBV6-1 with TRBJ2-5; 7 bases are shared with TRBD1. Judging by the DNA end, TRBJ2-7 fits better; the J call may be wrong. CDR1 MNHNS and CDR2 SASEGT come from the germline V gene. The CDR3 extends over 15 amino acids. CDR3 sequence (DNA): TGTGCCAGCAGTCGCTCCGGACAGGTAGCCTACGAGCAGTACTTC. Its protein product is CASSRSGQVAYEQYF.